The 18 T cell receptor beta chains given below trace back to one sample, sequenced in a study of PD-1 blockade in mismatch repair-deficient tumors. Libraries were prepared by immunoSEQ multiplex PCR; TCRdb keeps only in-frame clonotypes and omits some of them. The sample records 40,000 or so clones, around 79% being singletons. The source was peripheral blood, collected 4 weeks after starting pembrolizumab. The receptors were gathered from an adult with mismatch repair-deficient cancer.

This chain connects TRBV2 to TRBJ2-3; no firm D call. CDR1 is SNHLY, CDR2 FYNNEI, per germline. The length of the CDR3 is 15 residues. Trimming removed 0 bases from V and 3 bases from J, with 10 bases in between. CDR3 DNA: TGTGCCAGCAGTGAAGCGCTTGCGAGGACAGATACGCAGTATTTT. This codes for CASSEALARTDTQYF.

V gene TRBV4-3 combines with J gene TRBJ1-1, with D possibly matching TRBD1 (5 bases). The CDR3 length is 13 residues. From germline, CDR1 is LGHNA and CDR2 YSLEER. With 3 bases removed from V and 10 bases from J, the gap between germline ends came to 15 bases. In DNA, the CDR3 is TGCGCCAGCAGCCAGGACGGGACTGCAATAGCTTTCTTT. It yields the protein CASSQDGTAIAFF.

The chain joins TRBV6-5 to TRBJ1-2; a weak D match, TRBD1 (6 bases). The V gene's germline CDR1 is MNHEY and CDR2 SVGAGI. V was trimmed by 6 bases and J by 2 bases, leaving 10 bases between them. The CDR3 is made up of 13 amino acids. The CDR3 protein is CASSRQANYGYTF. The CDR3 DNA reads as TGTGCCAGCAGCCGACAGGCCAACTATGGCTACACCTTC.

The chain recombines TRBV10-3 with TRBJ1-2; TRBD1 might be the D (5 bases). In germline, CDR1 is ENHRY, CDR2 SYGVKD. The V gene lost 7 bases and the J gene lost 6 bases, with 15 bases spanning the gap. The CDR3 extends over 13 amino acids. CDR3 bases: TGTGCCATCACGGAGGGGCTCGGAGATGGCTACACCTTC. Translation: CAITEGLGDGYTF.

The V gene is TRBV27, the J gene TRBJ2-1; 9 nucleotides align to TRBD2. Germline trimming cut 3 bases from V and 7 bases from J; bases unmatched to any gene: 10. The CDR3 spans 16 residues. CDR1 and CDR2 (germline): MNHEY, SMNVEV (reference sequence). In DNA, the CDR3 is TGTGCCAGCAGTTTGGGTATAGCGGGAGTCTGGAATGAGCAGTTCTTC. Residues: CASSLGIAGVWNEQFF.

The gene calls are TRBV4-3 and TRBJ2-3; TRBD1 agrees at 9 bases. After removal of 5 bases from V and 2 bases from J, the junction contained 8 bases not matched to a gene. CDR1 LGHNA and CDR2 YSLEER come from the germline V gene. The CDR3 covers 16 residues. CDR3 bases: TGCGCCAGCAGCTCGCGGACAGGGGAAAACACAGATACGCAGTATTTT. Amino acid sequence: CASSSRTGENTDTQYF.

The rearrangement uses TRBV7-2 and TRBJ1-5, with D unclear. This CDR3 has 13 residues. V lost 5 bases and J 7 bases, leaving 12 bases between the germline ends. The V gene's germline CDR1 is SGHTA and CDR2 FQGNSA. DNA for the CDR3: TGTGCCAGCAGCCGCGGGAGGAGACAGCCCCAGCATTTT. Translated, it gives CASSRGRRQPQHF.

The rearrangement uses TRBV5-6 and TRBJ2-3; D gene uncertain. V lost 4 bases to trimming and J lost 1 base, with 7 bases between them. The CDR3 runs 13 residues. From germline, CDR1 is SGHDT and CDR2 YYEEEE. Here the CDR3 DNA reads TGTGCCAGCAGCGTTCTGGGCACAGATACGCAGTATTTT. It translates to CASSVLGTDTQYF.

The CDR3 coding sequence is TGTGCCAGCAGCTGGGGAATTGCATGGGAAAATGAGCAGTTCTTC. This gives the protein CASSWGIAWENEQFF. The gene calls are TRBV5-4 and TRBJ2-1; no definite D call. The CDR3 runs 15 residues. The germline CDR1 and CDR2 sequences are SGHNT and YYREEE (reference sequence). Trimming removed 3 bases at V and 7 bases at J, with 17 bases between.

The chain joins TRBV6-5 to TRBJ2-5; 9 bases match TRBD1. This CDR3 comprises 15 residues. The V gene end was trimmed by 2 bases and the J gene end by 2 bases; junction bases not matched to a gene: 3. Germline CDR1 and CDR2: MNHEY and SVGAGI. CDR3 DNA sequence: TGTGCCAGCAGTTACAGTGACAGGGGGCAAGAGACCCAGTACTTC. This encodes CASSYSDRGQETQYF.

The J gene is TRBJ2-3, the V gene TRBV14; TRBD1 might be the D (6 bases). The CDR3 runs to 19 residues. Trimming removed 1 base at V and 3 bases at J, with 23 bases between. Germline assignment: CDR1 SGHDN and CDR2 FVKESK. The CDR3 spells CASSQVRGIETGVTDTQYF. The CDR3, as DNA: TGTGCCAGCAGCCAAGTTAGAGGGATCGAGACAGGAGTAACAGATACGCAGTATTTT.

In its sample, this clone was seen once. The chain has TRBV5-5 and TRBJ2-4; D gene uncertain. The CDR3 totals 13 residues. Germline V gene data show CDR1 as SGHKS and CDR2 as YYEKEE (reference sequence). Trimming cost V 5 bases and J 1 base, with 7 bases left between them. The CDR3 DNA sequence: TGTGCCAGCAGGGGTTCGGCCAAAAACATTCAGTACTTC. Protein: CASRGSAKNIQYF.

Here the CDR3 DNA reads TGTGCCAGCAGTGGAGAACAGGGAAAGAGGGCCGGGGAGCTGTTTTTT. Translated, it gives CASSGEQGKRAGELFF. V and J are TRBV6-1 and TRBJ2-2, with D tentatively TRBD1 (6 bases). The V end was cut by 4 bases, the J end by 6 bases, with 18 bases between. The CDR3 runs to 16 residues. Looked up from germline, CDR1 is MNHNS and CDR2 is SASEGT.

The chain employs TRBV5-4 and TRBJ1-1; TRBD1 agrees at 8 bases. The V segment lost 0 bases and the J segment 1 base; nucleotides outside the gene matches: 8. CDR3 size: 17 residues. CDR1 is SGHNT, CDR2 YYREEE, per germline (reference sequence). The CDR3, as DNA: TGTGCCAGCAGCTTGGTGGGCAGGGGGCAGGGGAACACTGAAGCTTTCTTT. Its protein is CASSLVGRGQGNTEAFF.

The J gene is TRBJ2-1, the V gene TRBV6-1; TRBD2 matches at 10 bases. The junction had 4 bases not matched to a gene; V was cut back by 2 bases and J by 6 bases. Germline CDR1 and CDR2: MNHNS and SASEGT. This CDR3 has 15 residues. The CDR3 is CASSEWLAGVNEQFF. CDR3 nucleotides: TGTGCCAGCAGTGAATGGCTAGCGGGAGTCAATGAGCAGTTCTTC.

The chain combines TRBV6-4 with TRBJ2-3; 8 bases are a match to TRBD1. The germline gives CDR1 MRHNA, CDR2 SNTAGT. With V trimmed by 3 bases and J by 2 bases, 4 bases remained unmatched. This CDR3 is 15 amino acids long. The CDR3 region is CASSEQGAATDTQYF. In nucleotides, the CDR3 is TGTGCCAGCAGTGAGCAGGGGGCTGCCACAGATACGCAGTATTTT.

This clone appeared once. The V call is TRBV5-1, the J call TRBJ2-5, with D perhaps assigned TRBD1 or TRBD2 (6 bases each). V was trimmed by 4 bases and J by 5 bases, leaving 27 bases between them. This CDR3 spans 18 amino acids. Germline V gives CDR1 SGHRS, CDR2 YFSETQ. The CDR3 loop reads CASSPRALSGLGGETQYF. The CDR3 DNA is TGCGCCAGCAGCCCCAGAGCGCTCTCCGGCCTCGGGGGCGAGACCCAGTACTTC.

The V call is TRBV4-1, the J call TRBJ1-1, with D unresolved. The V gene lost 4 bases and the J gene lost 10 bases, with 10 bases spanning the gap. Germline assignment: CDR1 MGHRA and CDR2 YSYEKL. This CDR3 contains 11 residues. CDR3 nucleotide sequence: TGCGCCAGCAGCCCCGGTTGGAGAGCTTTCTTT. Translation: CASSPGWRAFF.